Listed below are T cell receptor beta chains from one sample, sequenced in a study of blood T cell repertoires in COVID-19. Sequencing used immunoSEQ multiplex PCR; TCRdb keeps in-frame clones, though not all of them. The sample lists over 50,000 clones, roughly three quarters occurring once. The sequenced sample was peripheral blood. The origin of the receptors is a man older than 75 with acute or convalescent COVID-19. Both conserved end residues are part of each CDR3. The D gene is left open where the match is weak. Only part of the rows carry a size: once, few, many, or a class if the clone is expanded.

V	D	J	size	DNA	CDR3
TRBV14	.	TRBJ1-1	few	TGTGCCAGCTCAGAGCAGGGGACTGAAGCTTTCTTT	CASSEQGTEAFF
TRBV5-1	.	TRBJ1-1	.	TGCGCCAGCAGCCACGGACAGAAGGATGAAGCTTTCTTT	CASSHGQKDEAFF
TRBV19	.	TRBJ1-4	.	TGTGCCAGTAGTACAGACTTCAGGGAAAAACTGTTTTTT	CASSTDFREKLFF
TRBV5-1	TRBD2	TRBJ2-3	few	TGCGCCAGCAGCTTACTGGGACTAGTGACAGATACGCAGTATTTT	CASSLLGLVTDTQYF
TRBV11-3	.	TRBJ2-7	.	TGTGCCAGCAGCTTATATTCGGACACCGGCAAGCAGTACTTC	CASSLYSDTGKQYF
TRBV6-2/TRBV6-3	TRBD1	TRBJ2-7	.	TGTGCCAGCAGTTACTCGAAGGTCCGGGACAGATTCTACGAGCAGTACTTC	CASSYSKVRDRFYEQYF
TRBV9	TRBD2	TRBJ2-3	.	TGTGCCAGCAGCGTAGCGTGGTGGACTAGCGGGGGGCACGATACGCAGTATTTT	CASSVAWWTSGGHDTQYF
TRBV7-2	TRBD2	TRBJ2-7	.	TGTGCCAGCAGCTTAGTCTCTAGCGGGATCTCCTACGAGCAGTACTTC	CASSLVSSGISYEQYF
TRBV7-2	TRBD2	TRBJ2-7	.	TGTGCCAGCAGCCCACTAGCGGGGCGCTACGAGCAGTACTTC	CASSPLAGRYEQYF
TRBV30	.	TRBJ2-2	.	TGTGCCTGGAGTAGCCGGAGTACCGGGGAGCTGTTTTTT	CAWSSRSTGELFF
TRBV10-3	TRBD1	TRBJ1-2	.	TGTGCCATCAGGGTACCTCCCCGACAGGGGAGATATGGCTACACCTTC	CAIRVPPRQGRYGYTF
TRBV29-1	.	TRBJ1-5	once	TGCAGCGTGGCTGGGGGACAATATAGCAATCAGCCCCAGCATTTT	CSVAGGQYSNQPQHF
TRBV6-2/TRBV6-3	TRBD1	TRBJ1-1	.	TGTGCCAGCAGCCTAGCACAGGGGAGCACTGAAGCTTTCTTT	CASSLAQGSTEAFF
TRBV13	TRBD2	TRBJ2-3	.	TGTGCCAGCAGCCCAAGGACTAGCGGCACAGATACGCAGTATTTT	CASSPRTSGTDTQYF
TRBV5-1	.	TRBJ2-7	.	TGCGCCAGCAGCCGACCGGGGGAAGGCGAGCAGTACTTC	CASSRPGEGEQYF
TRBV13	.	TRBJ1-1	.	TGTGCCAGCAGCCAAGATCGCCGGTCGAACACTGAAGCTTTCTTT	CASSQDRRSNTEAFF
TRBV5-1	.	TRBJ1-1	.	TGCGCCAGCAGCTTAGACCACGGGACTGAAGCTTTCTTT	CASSLDHGTEAFF
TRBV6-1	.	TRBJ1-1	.	TGTGCCAGCAGTGAAGACACGACTGAAGCTTTCTTT	CASSEDTTEAFF
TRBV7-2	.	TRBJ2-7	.	TGTGCCAGCAGCGCCGGGACCTACGAGCAGTACTTC	CASSAGTYEQYF
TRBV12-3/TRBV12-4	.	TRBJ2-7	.	TGTGCCAGCAGCTATAACTACGAGCAGTACTTC	CASSYNYEQYF
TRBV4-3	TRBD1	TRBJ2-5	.	TGCGCCAGCAGCCAAGGCAGGGGGTCGAACCAAGAGACCCAGTACTTC	CASSQGRGSNQETQYF
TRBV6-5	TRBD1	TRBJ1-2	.	TGTGCCAGCAGCCCCGGGACAGGGAAAAATGGCTACACCTTC	CASSPGTGKNGYTF